The clone carrying this T cell receptor beta chain appeared a few times. The antigen is not known. PCR used 60 Vbeta primers and 13 Jbeta primers. Using immunoSEQ multiplex PCR, the repertoire was profiled, and TCRdb retains in-frame clones only, with some absent. The table has under 200,000 clones, about 13% seen once; the top ten hold under 10%. This entry comes from a study of cytomegalovirus exposure and HLA in healthy donors. Overall study findings and caveats: About 87% or about 30% of the time was how often most TCR beta V segments were productive, according to an earlier analysis. Many donors carried some public TCRs, although rarity characterized most TCR sequences.

The CDR3 spans 11 residues. Germline CDR1 reads SNHLY; CDR2 reads FYNNEI. V lost 6 bases and J 12 bases, leaving 14 bases between the germline ends. The J gene is TRBJ2-5, the V gene TRBV2; D perhaps matches TRBD1 (5 bases). This receptor was taken from a man aged 45-60 years in good health and CMV-seropositive. Source material: PBMCs. This CDR3 reads CASRGILGEYF. In DNA, the CDR3 is TGTGCCAGCAGGGGGATCCTAGGGGAGTACTTC.